This T cell receptor (beta chain) is from a study of T-cell reconstitution after alpha-beta-depleted transplantation in children. Trimming pared 6 bases from V and 0 bases from J, leaving 6 bases between. This CDR3 spans 13 amino acids. The germline gives CDR1 LGHNT, CDR2 FRNRAP. Library preparation (for TCRbeta) was performed with unique molecular identifiers. MiXCR was run by TCRdb on the PCR reads, yielding one entry per CDR3 protein. The repertoire holds about 640,000 distinct CDR3 sequences, with roughly 15% as singletons. The sequence came from a human donor who donated a stem cell graft to a child with acute myeloid leukemia. Material: PBMCs from the stem cell graft donor, obtained from the stem cell graft. V usage is TRBV12-5 and J usage is TRBJ1-3; unclear D gene. The CDR3 nucleotides are TGTGCTAGTGGCCGTCCCTCTGGAAACACCATATATTTT. This sequence encodes CASGRPSGNTIYF.